The 20 T cell receptor beta chains below all came from one sample that was sequenced in a study of CD8+CD57+ T cells in acquired aplastic anemia. It was genomic DNA that served as the template for profiling TCR beta VDJ and CDR3. TCRdb used MiXCR to reprocess the reads, holding one entry per CDR3 protein. The sample has about 190,000 distinct CDR3 sequences, 64% seen once; the top ten hold about half. The sequenced material came from sorted CD4+, CD8+, or CD8+CD57+ T cells (not recorded which) from PBMCs. The receptors shown here come from a human donor with severe aplastic anemia or a healthy control (not recorded which).

Of note for this clonotype: At one of its ends the junction is not consistent with the germline gene, which may arise from a read error. The DNA of the CDR3 is TGCAGCGCGCCGGGACTAGCGATCTACAGTGAGCAGTTCTTC. Its translation: CSAPGLAIYSEQFF. This chain connects TRBV29-1 to TRBJ2-1; TRBD2 agrees at 10 bases. The CDR3 totals 14 residues. Looked up from germline, CDR1 is SQVTM and CDR2 is ANQGSEA.

The rearrangement uses TRBV29-1 and TRBJ1-1; D not resolved. The CDR3 loop spans 13 amino acids. The V gene lost 6 bases and the J gene lost 0 bases, with 11 bases spanning the gap. Germline values: CDR1 SQVTM, CDR2 ANQGSEA. The CDR3 protein is CSVAGNLNTEAFF. As DNA, the CDR3 is TGCAGCGTGGCTGGCAACTTGAACACTGAAGCTTTCTTT.

The chain employs TRBV15 and TRBJ1-5; D perhaps matches TRBD1 (5 bases). Trimming cost V 4 bases and J 4 bases, with 14 bases left between them. CDR3 size: 15 residues. CDR1 is LNHNV and CDR2 is YYDKDF in the germline V gene (reference sequence). As DNA, the CDR3 is TGTGCCACCAGCAACCATAGGGACGGTAATCAGCCCCAGCATTTT. Amino acids: CATSNHRDGNQPQHF. The variable domain in full, with the rest retrieved from reference TRBV15 and TRBJ1-5, is DAMVIQNPRYQVTQFGKPVTLSCSQTLNHNVMYWYQQKSSQAPKLLFHYYDKDFNNEADTPDNFQSRRPNTSFCFLDIRSPGLGDTAMYLCATSNHRDGNQPQHFGDGTRLSIL.

DNA for the CDR3: TGTGCCACCAGCAGAGATGGGGCAGGGTTCGGGGAGCTGTTTTTT. Translation gives CATSRDGAGFGELFF. The chain recombines TRBV15 with TRBJ2-2; perhaps TRBD1 as D (5 bases). CDR1 is LNHNV, CDR2 YYDKDF, per germline (reference sequence). The ends were cut back, 0 bases at V and 7 bases at J, with 12 bases in the middle. The CDR3 runs to 15 residues. The complete variable domain, with remaining parts taken from reference TRBV15 and TRBJ2-2, reads DAMVIQNPRYQVTQFGKPVTLSCSQTLNHNVMYWYQQKSSQAPKLLFHYYDKDFNNEADTPDNFQSRRPNTSFCFLDIRSPGLGDTAMYLCATSRDGAGFGELFFGEGSRLTVL.

This clonotype was seen repeatedly, ten times or more. This chain joins TRBV20-1 and TRBJ1-2; D possibly corresponds to TRBD1 (5 bases). The CDR3 has 15 amino acids. Germline-derived CDR1 and CDR2 are DFQATT and SNEGSKA (reference sequence). The V end was cut by 6 bases, the J end by 6 bases, with 23 bases between. CDR3 protein: CSAAGELGISNGYTF. The CDR3 coding sequence is TGCAGTGCGGCGGGGGAGTTAGGTATTAGTAATGGCTACACCTTC.

The genes are TRBV7-9 and TRBJ1-1, with D possibly being TRBD1 (6 bases). CDR3 length: 15 residues. Germline values: CDR1 SEHNR, CDR2 FQNEAQ (reference sequence). Trimming removed 7 bases from V and 2 bases from J, with 17 bases in between. The CDR3 DNA sequence: TGTGCCAGCACCCCCGGCGGGGGCTATAACACTGAAGCTTTCTTT. Protein product: CASTPGGGYNTEAFF.

The chain couples TRBV9 to TRBJ1-5; 8 nucleotides line up with TRBD1. The CDR3 runs 15 residues. CDR1 and CDR2 from the germline V gene are SGDLS and YYNGEE. J was trimmed by 7 bases and V by 4 bases; bases with no gene match: 10. The CDR3 spells CASSPSDRVYQPQHF. CDR3 sequence (DNA): TGTGCCAGCAGCCCCTCGGACAGGGTTTACCAGCCCCAGCATTTT.

The J gene is TRBJ1-4, the V gene TRBV29-1, with TRBD1 as a possible D gene (6 bases). The CDR3 runs to 11 residues. The V end was cut by 4 bases, the J end by 8 bases, with 8 bases between. Germline CDR1 is SQVTM and CDR2 is ANQGSEA. DNA for the CDR3: TGCAGCGTTGTGGACAGAGAAAAACTGTTTTTT. It specifies CSVVDREKLFF.

The CDR3 loop is CASSSDMNYGYTF. CDR3 sequence (DNA): TGTGCCAGCAGCTCGGACATGAACTATGGCTACACCTTC. The chain recombines TRBV7-2 with TRBJ1-2; D might be TRBD1 (5 bases). The germline gives CDR1 SGHTA, CDR2 FQGNSA. The V gene lost 4 bases and the J gene lost 2 bases, with 8 bases spanning the gap. The CDR3 loop spans 13 amino acids.

This clonotype was seen repeatedly, ten times or more. This chain connects TRBV6-5 to TRBJ1-1; the D is unclear. V was cut by 2 bases and J by 3 bases, with 10 bases left in between. The CDR3 totals 14 residues. The germline CDR1 and CDR2 sequences are MNHEY and SVGAGI. The CDR3 region has the DNA TGTGCCAGCAGTTACCGGGAGGGTGACACTGAAGCTTTCTTT. The encoded protein is CASSYREGDTEAFF.

Comments on this clonotype: The conserved phenylalanine or tryptophan normally closing the CDR3 is absent here, so this likely arose from a read error. The rearrangement uses TRBV20-1 and TRBJ1-3; no clear D. The CDR3 is 17 amino acids. The germline V gene has CDR1 DFQATT and CDR2 SNEGSKA (reference sequence). Here the CDR3 reads CSATQLNSDLSGITIYL. The CDR3 nucleotides read TGCAGTGCTACTCAGTTAAATAGCGACCTCTCTGGAATCACCATATATCTT.

This clonotype appeared many times. The rearrangement uses TRBV14 and TRBJ2-1; no definite D call. Germline CDR1 reads SGHDN; CDR2 reads FVKESK. The V end was cut by 8 bases, the J end by 3 bases, with 17 bases between. This CDR3 is built from 15 residues. CDR3 nucleotide sequence: TGTGCCAGCTCACCCGGAATGGCCTACTACAATGAGCAGTTCTTC. Translated, it gives CASSPGMAYYNEQFF.

This clonotype occurred once. This chain uses TRBV25-1 with TRBJ1-2, with unresolved D. The CDR3 length is 13 residues. V lost 2 bases and J 5 bases, leaving 9 bases between the germline ends. From germline, CDR1 is MGHDK and CDR2 SYGVNS. The CDR3 protein is CASSEGRRYGYTF. The CDR3, as DNA: TGTGCCAGCAGTGAAGGGCGGAGGTATGGCTACACCTTC.

This clonotype turned up a few times. The CDR3 loop is CSVGTYTEAFF. The CDR3 bases are TGCAGCGTTGGGACGTACACTGAAGCTTTCTTT. V is TRBV29-1 and J is TRBJ1-1; D is unresolved. V lost 4 bases and J lost 3, with 6 bases in between. Germline V gene sequence: CDR1 SQVTM, CDR2 ANQGSEA. The length of the CDR3 is 11 residues.

In its sample, this clonotype was seen many times. This sequence joins TRBV27 and TRBJ2-1; no clear D gene. Trimming shortened V by 5 bases and J by 4 bases, and 9 bases separated the two germline ends. The CDR3 runs to 13 residues. Per germline, CDR1 MNHEY and CDR2 SMNVEV (reference sequence). Written as DNA, the CDR3 is TGTGCCAGCAGTGCCGCGACTTACAATGAGCAGTTCTTC. Translating it yields CASSAATYNEQFF.

This clonotype was picked up many times. This chain joins TRBV12-3 or TRBV12-4 and TRBJ2-3; 10 nucleotides agree with TRBD2. This CDR3 is 14 amino acids long. The V segment lost 10 bases and the J segment 5 bases; nucleotides outside the gene matches: 9. The CDR3 protein is CATVGLAAGDTQYF. As DNA, the CDR3 is TGTGCCACCGTCGGACTAGCGGCCGGAGATACGCAGTATTTT.

This chain uses TRBV12-3 or TRBV12-4 with TRBJ2-5; D call uncertain. CDR3 length equals 13 residues. V lost 2 bases, J lost 5 bases, and 9 bases lay in between. The CDR3 reads CASSLKSRETQYF. The DNA of the CDR3 is TGTGCCAGCAGTTTAAAATCGCGGGAGACCCAGTACTTC.

The table lists this clonotype with a few counts. This may be a read error, as it is one base from a much larger clone. Because the CDR3 is missing its conserved closing phenylalanine or tryptophan, this is likely a read error. The limits of the CDR3 on the DNA are not certain, so only TCRdb's listed CDR3 is given. This chain connects TRBV7-9 to TRBJ2-5; the table gives TRBD1 as D, unverified against the DNA. Per germline, CDR1 SEHNR and CDR2 FQNEAQ (reference sequence). Inclusive of both ends, the CDR3 amounts to 13 amino acids. CDR3 loop: CASSPARWGLGYL.

J is TRBJ1-2 and V is TRBV20-1; D call uncertain. CDR3 size: 11 residues. Germline-derived CDR1 and CDR2 are DFQATT and SNEGSKA (reference sequence). This CDR3 is CGVSTPKGYTF. DNA of the CDR3: TGCGGTGTTAGCACCCCGAAGGGCTACACCTTC.

The rearrangement links TRBV19 to TRBJ2-1, with D possibly matching TRBD1 (5 bases). Trimming stripped 7 bases from V and 8 bases from J, with 21 bases between. Germline lookup yields CDR1 LNHDA and CDR2 SQIVND (reference sequence). The CDR3 contains 15 residues. CDR3 DNA: TGTGCCAGTAATCCCCGAGTGGGGCCGACCGATGAGCAGTTCTTC. Translated: CASNPRVGPTDEQFF.